One sample yielded the 32 T cell receptor beta chains listed below, sequenced in a study of radiation and T cells in renal cell carcinoma. The time point denotes: blood 4 weeks post-SBRT, at nephrectomy. Treatment of the sample: 15 Gy SBRT to primary tumor, nephrectomy 4 weeks later. The protocol was immunoSEQ multiplex PCR, while the TCRdb copy is restricted to in-frame clones and leaves out a portion. Here the sample spans 75,000 to 90,000 clones, roughly nine tenths being singletons. This material consisted of blood, taken from a patient whose treatment included radiotherapy and nephrectomy. The receptors stem from a woman aged 70 to 79 with renal cell carcinoma.

A single count supports this clone. The gene calls are TRBV19 and TRBJ1-6; TRBD1 agrees at 9 bases. Germline CDR1 LNHDA, CDR2 SQIVND (reference sequence). The CDR3 is made up of 19 amino acids. V shed 5 bases, J shed 5 bases, and the junction held 16 bases outside the gene matches. The CDR3 nucleotides read TGTGCCAGTAGTCCCCCGACAGGGGGGATTGGGGCTCATAATTCACCCCTCCACTTT. This translates into CASSPPTGGIGAHNSPLHF.

The J gene is TRBJ1-2, the V gene TRBV10-3; D is undetermined. V lost 3 bases and J 1 base, leaving 6 bases between the germline ends. CDR3 length: 13 amino acids. In germline, CDR1 is ENHRY, CDR2 SYGVKD. The CDR3 is CAISDGVNYGYTF. For the CDR3, the DNA is TGTGCCATCAGTGACGGGGTTAACTATGGCTACACCTTC.

The chain uses TRBV11-1 and TRBJ1-2; unclear D gene. The V gene lost 4 bases and the J gene lost 0 bases, with 12 bases spanning the gap. The CDR3 runs to 15 residues. The V gene's germline CDR1 is SGHAT and CDR2 FQDESV (reference sequence). The CDR3 DNA is TGTGCCAGCAGCTCGGGCGTAACAACTAACTATGGCTACACCTTC. Translation gives CASSSGVTTNYGYTF.

To note about this clone: Other DNA sequences of this sample code for an identical CDR3. The chain carries TRBV30 and TRBJ1-5, with no clear D. CDR1 and CDR2 (germline): GTSNPN, SVGIG (reference sequence). V was pared by 0 bases and J by 4 bases, with 7 bases between. The CDR3 totals 13 residues. CDR3 nucleotide sequence: TGTGCCTGGAGTGTAGTAGGGAATCAGCCCCAGCATTTT. Its translation: CAWSVVGNQPQHF. The full variable domain, rest sourced from reference TRBV30 and TRBJ1-5, is SQTIHQWPATLVQPVGSPLSLECTVEGTSNPNLYWYRQAAGRGLQLLFYSVGIGQISSEVPQNLSASRPQDRQFILSSKKLLLSDSGFYLCAWSVVGNQPQHFGDGTRLSIL.

This chain links TRBV5-1 with TRBJ2-1; perhaps TRBD1 as D (6 bases). CDR1 SGHRS and CDR2 YFSETQ come from the germline V gene. Trimming stripped 1 base from V and 5 bases from J, with 10 bases between. The CDR3 length is 14 residues. The CDR3 coding sequence is TGCGCCAGCAGCTTGCCAGGGGTAGACAATGAGCAGTTCTTC. Amino acids: CASSLPGVDNEQFF.

The J gene is TRBJ1-5, the V gene TRBV4-1; D ambiguous. V lost 3 bases to trimming and J lost 9 bases, with 12 bases between them. This CDR3 spans 13 amino acids. Germline loops: CDR1 MGHRA, CDR2 YSYEKL. The DNA of the CDR3 is TGCGCCAGCAGCCAGTTCGCCCCCGGGCCCCAGCATTTT. The encoded protein is CASSQFAPGPQHF.

The genes are TRBV5-1 and TRBJ2-7; tentative D call: TRBD2 (6 bases). CDR1 is SGHRS, CDR2 YFSETQ, per germline. Trimming left V 0 bases short and J 4 bases short, with 11 bases between. The CDR3 has 14 residues. The CDR3 DNA reads as TGCGCCAGCAGCTTGGCGACGGGAGCGTACGAGCAGTACTTC. It specifies CASSLATGAYEQYF.

J is TRBJ2-7 and V is TRBV7-2, with 10 nucleotides matching TRBD2. CDR3 length: 18 residues. V gave up 1 base and J gave up 4 bases; unmatched junction bases: 13. The V gene's germline CDR1 is SGHTA and CDR2 FQGNSA. The CDR3 bases are TGTGCCAGCAGCTTAGGTGGAGGAAGCGGGGGGGCATCATACGAGCAGTACTTC. Its protein is CASSLGGGSGGASYEQYF.

This chain joins TRBV2 and TRBJ1-6; D is unclear. Germline CDR1 is SNHLY and CDR2 is FYNNEI. This CDR3 has 16 residues. Trimming pared 5 bases from V and 8 bases from J, leaving 19 bases between. The CDR3 coding sequence is TGTGCCAGCAGTCCCCGGGATCCTGTACTCGATTCACCCCTCCACTTT. Its translation is CASSPRDPVLDSPLHF.

This clone was seen a single time. The V gene is TRBV4-3, the J gene TRBJ1-2; D might be TRBD1 (6 bases). V gave up 0 bases and J gave up 7 bases, with 12 bases separating them. The CDR3 is 14 residues long. Germline CDR1 LGHNA, CDR2 YSLEER. The CDR3 coding sequence is TGCGCCAGCAGCCAAGATACAGGGCTGCGTGGCTACACCTTC. Translated: CASSQDTGLRGYTF.

The J gene is TRBJ2-5, the V gene TRBV5-1, with 9 bases lining up with TRBD2. Germline trimming cut 1 base from V and 5 bases from J; bases unmatched to any gene: 9. CDR1 is SGHRS, CDR2 YFSETQ, per germline. The length of the CDR3 is 16 residues. The CDR3 DNA sequence: TGCGCCAGCAGCTTGCGAGGCGGGGGGGCCGGGGAGACCCAGTACTTC. Its protein is CASSLRGGGAGETQYF. Using reference TRBV5-1 and TRBJ2-5 for the parts outside the CDR3, the full variable domain is KAGVTQTPRYLIKTRGQQVTLSCSPISGHRSVSWYQQTPGQGLQFLFEYFSETQRNKGNFPGRFSGRQFSNSRSEMNVSTLELGDSALYLCASSLRGGGAGETQYFGPGTRLLVL.

This clone was seen just once. The V call is TRBV15, the J call TRBJ1-2; a possible D gene is TRBD1 (6 bases). V lost 5 bases and J lost 3, with 19 bases in between. Per germline, CDR1 LNHNV and CDR2 YYDKDF (reference sequence). CDR3 size: 16 residues. CDR3 sequence reads: CATSGGGGNWDYGYTF. CDR3 nucleotides: TGTGCCACCAGCGGGGGAGGGGGGAATTGGGACTATGGCTACACCTTC.

The chain employs TRBV5-1 and TRBJ2-7; 10 nucleotides line up with TRBD1. The germline CDR1 and CDR2 sequences are SGHRS and YFSETQ. After removal of 4 bases from V and 2 bases from J, the junction contained 3 bases not matched to a gene. The CDR3 has 14 residues. Written as DNA, the CDR3 is TGCGCCAGCAGCACCGGGACAGGGGCCTACGAGCAGTACTTC. As protein: CASSTGTGAYEQYF.

The rearrangement joins TRBV9 to TRBJ2-3; D is ambiguous. The CDR3 length is 14 residues. CDR1 and CDR2 from the germline V gene are SGDLS and YYNGEE. The germline V and J ends were trimmed by 0 bases and 6 bases, with 11 bases remaining between them. This CDR3 is CASSVVLGTDTQYF. CDR3 in DNA: TGTGCCAGCAGCGTAGTCCTAGGTACGGATACGCAGTATTTT.

This clone was seen more than once but under ten times. The rearrangement joins TRBV7-9 to TRBJ1-1, with unresolved D. Germline values: CDR1 SEHNR, CDR2 FQNEAQ (reference sequence). The length of the CDR3 is 12 residues. V shed 5 bases and J shed 4 bases, with 8 bases lying between them. CDR3 in amino acids: CASSPYPTEAFF. In nucleotides, the CDR3 is TGTGCCAGCAGCCCCTACCCCACTGAAGCTTTCTTT.

The chain uses TRBV28 and TRBJ2-7; D is perhaps TRBD1 (6 bases). CDR3 size: 14 residues. V lost 3 bases to trimming and J lost 0 bases, with 9 bases between them. The germline V gene encodes CDR1 MDHEN and CDR2 SYDVKM. CDR3 nucleotides: TGTGCCAGCAGTTTTGGACAGCTCTCCTACGAGCAGTACTTC. This encodes CASSFGQLSYEQYF. Full variable domain (outside the CDR3, taken from reference TRBV28 and TRBJ2-7): DVKVTQSSRYLVKRTGEKVFLECVQDMDHENMFWYRQDPGLGLRLIYFSYDVKMKEKGDIPEGYSVSREKKERFSLILESASTNQTSMYLCASSFGQLSYEQYFGPGTRLTVT.

The J gene is TRBJ2-5, the V gene TRBV2, with unresolved D. CDR1 is SNHLY, CDR2 FYNNEI, per germline. The CDR3 runs to 11 residues. The V gene lost 7 bases and the J gene lost 4 bases, with 7 bases spanning the gap. The CDR3 region has the DNA TGTGCCAGCACGGTGGCAGAGACCCAGTACTTC. It translates to CASTVAETQYF.

This clone was recorded only once. The chain links TRBV11-2 to TRBJ2-3; 9 bases align to TRBD2. Germline-derived CDR1 and CDR2 are SGHAT and FQNNGV. The CDR3 loop spans 15 amino acids. The ends lost 3 bases at V and 2 bases at J; junction bases unmatched: 3. DNA of the CDR3: TGTGCCAGCAGCTTCCCTAGCGGGAACACAGATACGCAGTATTTT. Translating it yields CASSFPSGNTDTQYF.

This chain connects TRBV11-3 to TRBJ2-3; D uncertain. Germline CDR1 reads SGHNT; CDR2 reads YENEEA. CDR3 size: 15 residues. Trimming pared 5 bases from V and 4 bases from J, leaving 16 bases between. This CDR3 reads CASSPPVVGSDTQYF. The CDR3 DNA is TGTGCCAGCAGCCCTCCGGTAGTGGGTTCAGATACGCAGTATTTT.

The chain employs TRBV28 and TRBJ1-1; 7 bases agree with TRBD1. V gave up 6 bases and J gave up 9 bases; unmatched junction bases: 7. Germline-derived CDR1 and CDR2 are MDHEN and SYDVKM. The CDR3 totals 12 residues. The CDR3 loop reads CASREKRGQAFF. CDR3 sequence (DNA): TGTGCCAGCAGGGAAAAAAGGGGGCAAGCTTTCTTT.

This clone was detected only a few times. The rearrangement joins TRBV19 to TRBJ2-6, with D unclear. Germline lookup yields CDR1 LNHDA and CDR2 SQIVND (reference sequence). V was trimmed by 8 bases and J by 0 bases, leaving 8 bases between them. This CDR3 is 14 amino acids long. In DNA, the CDR3 is TGTGCCAGTCGACATCGCTCTGGGGCCAACGTCCTGACTTTC. Encoded protein: CASRHRSGANVLTF.

This clone occurred once. This chain connects TRBV19 to TRBJ2-3; D not certain. CDR3 length: 13 amino acids. V was clipped by 0 bases and J by 2 bases, with 3 bases between them. Germline-derived CDR1 and CDR2 are LNHDA and SQIVND (reference sequence). The CDR3 DNA is TGTGCCAGTAGTATAGATTTCACAGATACGCAGTATTTT. Protein product: CASSIDFTDTQYF.

The V gene is TRBV5-1, the J gene TRBJ2-1; possibly TRBD1 or TRBD2 for D (5 bases each). The V end lost 3 bases, the J end lost 2 bases, and 15 bases lay between the germline ends. The CDR3 covers 16 residues. Germline-derived CDR1 and CDR2 are SGHRS and YFSETQ. The CDR3 bases are TGCGCCAGCAGCTCACACCTGGGGGACCCCTACAATGAGCAGTTCTTC. It codes for CASSSHLGDPYNEQFF.

The chain is built from TRBV9 and TRBJ2-7; either TRBD1 or TRBD2 may fit D (6 bases each). CDR1 is SGDLS, CDR2 YYNGEE, per germline. V shed 0 bases and J shed 2 bases, with 9 bases lying between them. The CDR3 consists of 14 residues. CDR3 sequence reads: CASSVEGGPYEQYF. CDR3 DNA sequence: TGTGCCAGCAGCGTAGAGGGGGGACCCTACGAGCAGTACTTC.

In DNA form, the CDR3 reads TGTGCCATATCGACAGCCCGGGCCCTCCACTTT. Translation: CAISTARALHF. This rearrangement joins TRBV7-8 to TRBJ1-6; D is possibly TRBD1 (5 bases). The CDR3 is made up of 11 amino acids. V dropped 10 bases and J dropped 14 bases, with 15 bases sitting between them. From germline, CDR1 is SGHVS and CDR2 FQNEAQ.

This chain joins TRBV30 and TRBJ1-3; 7 bases map to TRBD1. This CDR3 is 14 amino acids long. Germline V gene sequence: CDR1 GTSNPN, CDR2 SVGIG (reference sequence). V shed 6 bases, J shed 0 bases, and the junction held 5 bases outside the gene matches. The CDR3 bases are TGTGCCTGCCCCCGGGACAGCTCTGGAAACACCATATATTTT. It codes for CACPRDSSGNTIYF.

V is TRBV5-1 and J is TRBJ1-1, with D possibly TRBD1 on 5 matching bases. Trimming left V 4 bases short and J 6 bases short, with 19 bases between. The CDR3 runs to 15 residues. Germline values: CDR1 SGHRS, CDR2 YFSETQ. In nucleotides, the CDR3 is TGCGCCAGCAGCCTATTCCGGGTCGTGGGGGCTGAAGCTTTCTTT. Its translation: CASSLFRVVGAEAFF.

This clone was seen a handful of times. The gene calls are TRBV4-2 and TRBJ1-1; D ambiguous. Per the germline V gene, CDR1 is LGHNA and CDR2 is YNFKEQ. This CDR3 comprises 16 residues. The ends were cut back, 4 bases at V and 0 bases at J, with 15 bases in the middle. CDR3 sequence (DNA): TGTGCCAGCAGCCGACGCTTAGGAGCCATGAACACTGAAGCTTTCTTT. It is translated as CASSRRLGAMNTEAFF.

J is TRBJ2-3 and V is TRBV5-1; D remains ambiguous. Germline V CDR1 and CDR2: SGHRS, YFSETQ. V shed 0 bases and J shed 2 bases, with 13 bases lying between them. There are 16 residues in the CDR3. The CDR3 sequence is CASSLGLNLDTDTQYF. CDR3 DNA sequence: TGCGCCAGCAGCTTGGGCCTGAATCTTGACACAGATACGCAGTATTTT.

The chain has TRBV6-5 and TRBJ1-1; D is possibly TRBD1 (5 bases). CDR1 is MNHEY and CDR2 is SVGAGI in the germline V gene. This CDR3 region has 14 residues. Trimming removed 2 bases at V and 1 base at J, with 8 bases between. The CDR3 DNA reads TGTGCCAGCAGTTACGCAGGGCCGAACACTGAAGCTTTCTTT. Translating gives CASSYAGPNTEAFF.

This clone was seen once. The genes are TRBV19 and TRBJ2-3; D could derive from TRBD1 or TRBD2 (5 bases each). Trimming shortened V by 3 bases and J by 8 bases, and 9 bases separated the two germline ends. The CDR3 has 12 amino acids. CDR1 and CDR2 (germline): LNHDA, SQIVND (reference sequence). This CDR3 reads CASSIPGATQYF. As DNA, the CDR3 is TGTGCCAGTAGTATCCCCGGGGCTACGCAGTATTTT.

This clone is a singleton in its sample. The rearrangement joins TRBV14 to TRBJ1-2; TRBD1 is a possible D gene (5 bases). The germline V gene has CDR1 SGHDN and CDR2 FVKESK. The CDR3 loop spans 13 amino acids. Between the trimmed V and J ends, which lost 3 bases and 6 bases, there was a span of 11 bases. As DNA, the CDR3 is TGTGCCAGCAGCCAGTTCGGGACGGATGGCTACACCTTC. The encoded protein is CASSQFGTDGYTF.